This T cell receptor (beta chain) originates from a study of blood T cells in healthy people across ages. For the second PCR, which ran for roughly 6 to 12 cycles, a sample-barcoded 5' primer and a J-beta primer mix were used. Each single sample gave us at least 2.5 million CDR3-containing paired-end reads. TCRdb re-derived calls from the 5' RACE reads in MiXCR, one entry per CDR3 protein. This sample yields hundreds of thousands of distinct CDR3 sequences, of which under 50% are seen a single time; roughly an eighth belongs to the top ten. General study findings and limits: It was the long-lived donors that had more naive CD4+ cells and higher diversity than aged donors.

This CDR3 is built from 13 residues. Deletions cut 7 bases from V and 4 bases from J, with 16 bases between. Germline V gives CDR1 DFQATT, CDR2 SNEGSKA (reference sequence). Comments on this clonotype: The antigen remains undetermined.

The study drew donors from healthy Caucasian individuals in Russia aged 6 to 90. The clonotype was recovered from a man aged 30 to 45 in good health. The chain recombines TRBV20-1 with TRBJ1-2; the D is unclear. Specimen: blood. DNA for the CDR3: TGCAGTGACCGAGGCACGCAGTCCTATGGCTACACCTTC. Its translation: CSDRGTQSYGYTF.